This TCR beta chain came from a study of shared T cell receptors in the human thymus. Germline V CDR1 and CDR2: MNHEY, SVGAGI. V was shortened by 5 bases and J by 5 bases, with 13 bases between the two germline ends. This CDR3 region has 14 residues. Profiled with immunoSEQ multiplex PCR; TCRdb holds only in-frame clones, not every one. The sample includes about 380,000 clones, around 93% of them seen just once. Sequences were obtained from thymocytes. The genes are TRBV6-5 and TRBJ2-1, with D unclear. The clonotype originates from a human donor. The CDR3 DNA is TGTGCCAGCAGTACTAAGACTCGACACAATGAGCAGTTCTTC. Its translation: CASSTKTRHNEQFF.